The clone carrying this T cell receptor (beta chain) came up once. CDR3 length: 16 amino acids. The junction had 11 bases not matched to a gene; V was cut back by 4 bases and J by 5 bases. In germline, CDR1 is SEHNR, CDR2 FQNEAQ (reference sequence). These data originate in a study of blood T cell dynamics during melanoma immunotherapy. Documented time point: pre-treatment baseline. Here immunoSEQ multiplex PCR was the method, and the copy in TCRdb shows in-frame clones only, minus some. The sample carries 10,000 or so clones, around 89% recorded once. The receptor was isolated from a human donor with melanoma. The chain links TRBV7-9 to TRBJ2-3; 8 positions match TRBD2. The sample here was blood, taken from a patient treated with checkpoint blockade. The CDR3: CASSSLRGLVVDTQYF. The CDR3 region has the DNA TGTGCCAGCAGCTCCCTCCGGGGACTAGTTGTAGATACGCAGTATTTT.